The 6 T cell receptor beta chains below all came from one sample that was sequenced in a study of blood T cell repertoires in COVID-19 (dated by TCRdb to about 2020). The library was produced with the immunoSEQ multiplex PCR assay. As stored in TCRdb, this immuneACCESS dataset retains in-frame rearrangements with V and J assigned. A fraction of the clones does not appear; measured against another copy, unresolved V genes explain less than half of the discrepancy, and the remainder lacks a known reason. Counted in this sample were 110,000 or so clones; 70% to 90% of them appeared once. Of the sample, around 3.3% falls within the top ten clones. The specimen sequenced was peripheral blood. Source of these receptors: a man aged 35 to 55 with acute or convalescent COVID-19.

The gene calls are TRBV7-9 and TRBJ2-1; the D gene is possibly TRBD2 (7 bases). The CDR3 runs to 16 residues. Between the trimmed V and J ends, which lost 2 bases and 5 bases, there was a span of 16 bases. CDR1 and CDR2 from the germline V gene are SEHNR and FQNEAQ (reference sequence). CDR3 in DNA: TGTGCCAGCAGCTTATGGGGCGGGGGCGACAACAATGAGCAGTTCTTC. The encoded protein is CASSLWGGGDNNEQFF.

The J gene is TRBJ1-4, the V gene TRBV11-2; 7 nucleotides align to TRBD1. After removal of 5 bases from V and 3 bases from J, the junction contained 3 bases not matched to a gene. The CDR3 is 14 amino acids. Germline CDR1 is SGHAT and CDR2 is FQNNGV. The CDR3 DNA follows: TGTGCCAGCAGCCAGGGGGGAGCTAATGAAAAACTGTTTTTT. This sequence encodes CASSQGGANEKLFF.

This chain joins TRBV5-1 and TRBJ1-1; the match to TRBD1 covers 8 bases. There are 15 residues in the CDR3. Germline V lookup: CDR1 SGHRS, CDR2 YFSETQ. The trim removed 4 bases at V and 4 bases at J, leaving 9 bases unmatched. The CDR3 reads CASSKYGQGGTEAFF. CDR3 nucleotide sequence: TGCGCCAGCAGCAAATACGGACAGGGAGGCACTGAAGCTTTCTTT.

In this sample, this clone turned up a few times. This chain uses TRBV9 with TRBJ1-4; 7 nucleotides line up with TRBD1. The CDR3 loop spans 14 amino acids. V dropped 4 bases and J dropped 4; count of bases not matched to a gene: 4. Germline lookup yields CDR1 SGDLS and CDR2 YYNGEE. CDR3 residues: CASSRQGGNEKLFF. CDR3 sequence (DNA): TGTGCCAGCAGCAGACAGGGTGGTAATGAAAAACTGTTTTTT. The entire variable domain, with the rest obtained from reference TRBV9 and TRBJ1-4, is as follows: DSGVTQTPKHLITATGQRVTLRCSPRSGDLSVYWYQQSLDQGLQFLIQYYNGEERAKGNILERFSAQQFPDLHSELNLSSLELGDSALYFCASSRQGGNEKLFFGSGTQLSVL.

This chain joins TRBV3-1 (or the pseudogene TRBV3-2) and TRBJ2-3, with 12 bases identical to TRBD2. The CDR3 runs 16 residues. Germline V gene lookup returns CDR1 LGHDT and CDR2 YNNKEL (reference sequence). The J segment lost 3 bases and the V segment lost 6 bases, leaving 7 bases of the junction unmatched. This CDR3 reads CASRQRLAGATDTQYF. CDR3 sequence (DNA): TGTGCCAGCAGACAAAGACTAGCGGGGGCAACAGATACGCAGTATTTT.

The genes are TRBV25-1 and TRBJ2-7; 7 bases fit TRBD1. V lost 8 bases to trimming and J lost 1 base; unmatched junction nucleotides: 8. Germline V gene sequence: CDR1 MGHDK, CDR2 SYGVNS. The CDR3 consists of 14 residues. For the CDR3, the DNA is TGTGCCAGCGATAATCCGGACAGGTCCTACGAGCAGTACTTC. It specifies CASDNPDRSYEQYF.